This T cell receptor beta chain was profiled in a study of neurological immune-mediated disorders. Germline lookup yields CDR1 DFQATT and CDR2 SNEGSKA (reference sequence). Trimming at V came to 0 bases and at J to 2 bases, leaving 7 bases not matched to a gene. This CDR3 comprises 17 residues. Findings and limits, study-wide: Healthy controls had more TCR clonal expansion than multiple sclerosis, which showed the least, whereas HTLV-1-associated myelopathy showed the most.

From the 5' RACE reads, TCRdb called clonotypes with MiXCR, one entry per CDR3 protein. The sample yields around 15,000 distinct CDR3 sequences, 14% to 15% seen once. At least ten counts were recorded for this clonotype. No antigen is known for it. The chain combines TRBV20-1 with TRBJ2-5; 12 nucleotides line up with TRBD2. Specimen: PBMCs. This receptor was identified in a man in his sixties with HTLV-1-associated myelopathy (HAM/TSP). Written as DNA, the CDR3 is TGCAGTGCTAGAGATCGGGCTCTAGCGGGGGGGCAAGAGACCCAGTACTTC. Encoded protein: CSARDRALAGGQETQYF.